One and the same sample provided the 23 T cell receptor beta chains below, sequenced in a study of blood T cell repertoires in COVID-19. Assay: immunoSEQ multiplex PCR; the TCRdb copy retains only in-frame clones and omits some. The profile shows roughly 30,000 clones, nearly 95% of them singletons. Sequenced material: peripheral blood. All receptors derive from a human donor in a cohort sampled during active COVID-19.

V and J are TRBV7-9 and TRBJ2-5; D possibly corresponds to TRBD2 (5 bases). The CDR3 has 13 residues. Germline CDR1 is SEHNR and CDR2 is FQNEAQ (reference sequence). The germline V and J ends were trimmed by 4 bases and 9 bases, with 15 bases remaining between them. CDR3 DNA: TGTGCCAGCAGCTCGGGCCAGTCCGGGGCCCAGTACTTC. Translating it yields CASSSGQSGAQYF.

The gene calls are TRBV14 and TRBJ2-3; 7 positions match TRBD2. Germline CDR1 reads SGHDN; CDR2 reads FVKESK. CDR3 size: 16 residues. Unmatched junction bases numbered 6, after V lost 2 bases and J lost 1 base. The CDR3 region is CASSQTSDPRTDTQYF. The DNA of the CDR3 is TGTGCCAGCAGCCAAACTAGCGATCCTCGCACAGATACGCAGTATTTT.

This chain links TRBV10-1 with TRBJ1-2; 10 positions agree with TRBD1. After removal of 2 bases from V and 3 bases from J, the junction contained 3 bases not matched to a gene. The CDR3 totals 15 residues. Germline V gene lookup returns CDR1 WNHNN and CDR2 SYGVQD (reference sequence). CDR3 residues: CASSEGTGADYGYTF. The CDR3 region has the DNA TGCGCCAGCAGTGAGGGGACAGGGGCGGACTATGGCTACACCTTC.

This sequence joins TRBV3-1 (or the pseudogene TRBV3-2) and TRBJ1-6, with 7 bases identical to TRBD1. Looked up from germline, CDR1 is LGHDT and CDR2 is YNNKEL (reference sequence). There are 14 residues in the CDR3. V shed 3 bases and J 6 bases; nucleotides not matched to a gene: 2. Here the CDR3 reads CASSHRDSNSPLHF. Here the CDR3 DNA reads TGTGCCAGCAGCCACCGGGACAGTAATTCACCCCTCCACTTT.

The chain recombines TRBV25-1 with TRBJ2-5; the D is unclear. The V gene's germline CDR1 is MGHDK and CDR2 SYGVNS. The CDR3 is made up of 15 amino acids. The ends were cut back, 2 bases at V and 2 bases at J, with 12 bases in the middle. This chain's CDR3 is CASSEGSRLQETQYF. The CDR3 DNA is TGTGCCAGCAGTGAAGGTTCGAGGTTACAAGAGACCCAGTACTTC. Full variable domain (rest looked up from reference TRBV25-1 and TRBJ2-5): EADIYQTPRYLVIGTGKKITLECSQTMGHDKMYWYQQDPGMELHLIHYSYGVNSTEKGDLSSESTVSRIRTEHFPLTLESARPSHTSQYLCASSEGSRLQETQYFGPGTRLLVL.

The gene calls are TRBV7-9 and TRBJ1-2; D is possibly TRBD1 (6 bases). CDR3 length: 15 amino acids. Looked up from germline, CDR1 is SEHNR and CDR2 is FQNEAQ (reference sequence). Trimming took off 5 bases at V and 6 bases at J, with 19 bases between the two ends. CDR3 DNA sequence: TGTGCCAGCAGCCTCCTAAAAATATACAGGGATGGCTACACCTTC. Protein product: CASSLLKIYRDGYTF.

This clone was seen only a few times. The chain employs TRBV7-3 and TRBJ2-1; D remains unclear. Trimming pared 4 bases from V and 4 bases from J, leaving 5 bases between. The CDR3 is 12 amino acids. Germline CDR1 and CDR2: SGHTA and FQGTGA. Written as DNA, the CDR3 is TGTGCCAGCAGCTCCCCTTACAATGAGCAGTTCTTC. It codes for CASSSPYNEQFF.

The rearrangement uses TRBV30 and TRBJ2-5, with D possibly matching TRBD1 (6 bases). The CDR3 is 14 amino acids. V was cut by 0 bases and J by 6 bases, with 14 bases left in between. CDR1 is GTSNPN, CDR2 SVGIG, per germline (reference sequence). CDR3 protein: CAWSVLTGRQTQYF. The CDR3 DNA reads as TGTGCCTGGAGTGTCCTAACAGGGAGACAGACCCAGTACTTC.

The chain employs TRBV30 and TRBJ1-2, with 7 bases lining up with TRBD1. The CDR3 length is 15 residues. J gave up 8 bases and V 1 base, and 13 bases lay outside the gene matches. CDR1 and CDR2 (germline): GTSNPN, SVGIG (reference sequence). Here the CDR3 reads CAWSEVRGAFLGYTF. The CDR3 DNA sequence: TGTGCCTGGAGTGAGGTCAGGGGGGCTTTTTTAGGCTACACCTTC.

The chain uses TRBV4-2 and TRBJ2-2, with 8 bases identical to TRBD1. The germline V gene has CDR1 LGHNA and CDR2 YNFKEQ. Germline trimming cut 2 bases from V and 5 bases from J; bases unmatched to any gene: 4. The CDR3 length is 15 residues. The CDR3 sequence is CASSQSRGRTGELFF. In DNA, the CDR3 is TGTGCCAGCAGCCAATCCAGGGGGCGAACCGGGGAGCTGTTTTTT.

The V gene is TRBV6-5, the J gene TRBJ1-2; 9 bases line up with TRBD1. The CDR3 length is 15 residues. Germline trimming cut 6 bases from V and 6 bases from J; bases unmatched to any gene: 11. In germline, CDR1 is MNHEY, CDR2 SVGAGI. CDR3 sequence: CASRRPGQGRDGYTF. The CDR3 nucleotides are TGTGCCAGCAGACGGCCGGGACAGGGTAGAGATGGCTACACCTTC.

V gene TRBV4-1 combines with J gene TRBJ1-5; D uncertain. Trimming left V 5 bases short and J 0 bases short, with 11 bases between. Germline CDR1 is MGHRA and CDR2 is YSYEKL. This CDR3 is built from 15 residues. The CDR3 DNA reads TGCGCCAGCAGCGAAGGCGAGAATAGCAATCAGCCCCAGCATTTT. Protein product: CASSEGENSNQPQHF.

This chain's CDR3 is CASSSRKGITEAFF. The CDR3 DNA reads as TGTGCCAGCAGTTCTCGAAAGGGGATAACTGAAGCTTTCTTT. V and J are TRBV27 and TRBJ1-1; maybe TRBD1 (5 bases). The CDR3 contains 14 residues. The germline CDR1 and CDR2 sequences are MNHEY and SMNVEV (reference sequence). The V gene lost 4 bases and the J gene lost 5 bases, with 14 bases spanning the gap.

The CDR3 nucleotides read TGTGCCAGCAGCTTTACCGGACAGGGCGGTGGCTACACCTTC. It codes for CASSFTGQGGGYTF. J is TRBJ1-2 and V is TRBV7-3; 8 bases fit TRBD1. V was clipped by 3 bases and J by 7 bases; unmatched bases: 7. CDR1 SGHTA and CDR2 FQGTGA come from the germline V gene. The CDR3 runs to 14 residues.

The chain carries TRBV11-3 and TRBJ2-1; 9 bases agree with TRBD2. Looked up from germline, CDR1 is SGHNT and CDR2 is YENEEA. Trimming cost V 5 bases and J 7 bases; bases outside gene matches: 9. The CDR3 loop spans 15 amino acids. CDR3 nucleotide sequence: TGTGCCAGCAGCCACAGACTAGCGGAGGGGAATGAGCAGTTCTTC. Protein product: CASSHRLAEGNEQFF.

This chain uses TRBV5-1 with TRBJ1-2; 7 positions agree with TRBD1. Germline V gene data show CDR1 as SGHRS and CDR2 as YFSETQ. J was trimmed by 6 bases and V by 0 bases; bases with no gene match: 5. CDR3 length equals 14 residues. This chain's CDR3 is CASSLAGGANGYTF. CDR3 nucleotide sequence: TGCGCCAGCAGCTTGGCAGGGGGAGCGAATGGCTACACCTTC.

This clone was detected a few times. V usage is TRBV11-3 and J usage is TRBJ2-7; D is possibly TRBD2 (6 bases). V was trimmed by 5 bases and J by 3 bases, leaving 11 bases between them. This CDR3 comprises 13 residues. Germline V gene data show CDR1 as SGHNT and CDR2 as YENEEA. CDR3 DNA sequence: TGTGCCAGCAGCCGGTCGACTAGCTACGAGCAGTACTTC. It is translated as CASSRSTSYEQYF.

The rearrangement links TRBV6-5 to TRBJ1-1; D is uncertain. Trimming took 4 bases from V and 11 from J, leaving 17 bases between them. The CDR3 loop spans 13 amino acids. In germline, CDR1 is MNHEY, CDR2 SVGAGI. The CDR3 protein is CASSSLFTGAAFF. The CDR3 DNA is TGTGCCAGCAGTTCCCTCTTCACGGGAGCGGCTTTCTTT.

The CDR3 DNA reads TGTGCCAGTAGTATCTGGAGAAGTGGGGCGGGGGATACGCAGTATTTT. This encodes CASSIWRSGAGDTQYF. The chain recombines TRBV19 with TRBJ2-3; D possibly corresponds to TRBD2 (6 bases). The V and J ends lost 3 bases and 6 bases respectively, with 19 bases between them. Germline V lookup: CDR1 LNHDA, CDR2 SQIVND (reference sequence). This CDR3 contains 16 residues.

This clone is a singleton in its sample. The chain carries TRBV10-3 and TRBJ2-3; 7 bases match TRBD1. CDR1 and CDR2 from the germline V gene are ENHRY and SYGVKD. V dropped 4 bases and J dropped 5; count of bases not matched to a gene: 0. This CDR3 has 12 residues. The CDR3 loop reads CAISAGGDTQYF. The CDR3 coding sequence is TGTGCCATCAGTGCAGGGGGAGATACGCAGTATTTT.

V and J are TRBV2 and TRBJ1-2; D not certain. V gave up 5 bases and J gave up 4 bases, with 17 bases separating them. Germline V gene lookup returns CDR1 SNHLY and CDR2 FYNNEI. The CDR3 loop spans 15 amino acids. CDR3 loop: CASSSVLGRRYGYTF. The CDR3 DNA follows: TGTGCCAGCAGTAGTGTACTGGGCAGACGCTATGGCTACACCTTC. The full variable domain, rest sourced from reference TRBV2 and TRBJ1-2, is EPEVTQTPSHQVTQMGQEVILRCVPISNHLYFYWYRQILGQKVEFLVSFYNNEISEKSEIFDDQFSVERPDGSNFTLKIRSTKLEDSAMYFCASSSVLGRRYGYTFGSGTRLTVV.

The chain employs TRBV4-1 and TRBJ1-1; D is possibly TRBD1 (6 bases). The CDR3 is 15 amino acids. With 3 bases removed from V and 5 bases from J, the gap between germline ends came to 16 bases. Germline CDR1 reads MGHRA; CDR2 reads YSYEKL. CDR3 amino acids: CASSQLFTGITEAFF. The CDR3 bases are TGCGCCAGCAGCCAGTTATTTACAGGGATAACTGAAGCTTTCTTT.

The chain links TRBV28 to TRBJ1-1; a possible D gene is TRBD1 (6 bases). CDR3 size: 14 residues. The germline CDR1 and CDR2 sequences are MDHEN and SYDVKM. The germline V and J ends were trimmed by 5 bases and 5 bases, with 15 bases remaining between them. CDR3 nucleotide sequence: TGTGCCAGCAGTCGCCGGGGGGCGCGGACTGAAGCTTTCTTT. This codes for CASSRRGARTEAFF.